The 19 T cell receptor beta chains reported below all come from one sample, sequenced in a study of CD8 T cells in ankylosing spondylitis. TCRdb reprocessed the 5' RACE reads via MiXCR and lists one record per CDR3 protein. The sample includes roughly 120,000 distinct CDR3 sequences, roughly 13% of them seen just once. Sequenced: blood, either unsorted or a sorted T cell fraction (not recorded which). These receptors came from a female donor with ankylosing spondylitis or in good health (not recorded which).

As concerns this clonotype: Possible read error: a much larger clone is one base away. CDR3: CASSYSGLAGSIDTQYF. The CDR3 DNA sequence: TGTGCCAGCAGTTACTCAGGGCTAGCGGGGAGCATAGATACGCAGTATTTT. This chain joins TRBV6-5 and TRBJ2-3, with 9 nucleotides matching TRBD2. This CDR3 contains 17 residues. The germline V gene has CDR1 MNHEY and CDR2 SVGAGI.

This clonotype was counted a few times. The V gene is TRBV5-1, the J gene TRBJ2-6, with a possible D match to TRBD2 (6 bases). CDR3 size: 16 residues. CDR1 SGHRS and CDR2 YFSETQ come from the germline V gene. V gave up 1 base and J gave up 0 bases, with 8 bases separating them. This CDR3 is CASSLYGSSGANVLTF. DNA for the CDR3: TGCGCCAGCAGCTTGTACGGGAGCTCTGGGGCCAACGTCCTGACTTTC. Full variable domain (missing parts from reference TRBV5-1 and TRBJ2-6): KAGVTQTPRYLIKTRGQQVTLSCSPISGHRSVSWYQQTPGQGLQFLFEYFSETQRNKGNFPGRFSGRQFSNSRSEMNVSTLELGDSALYLCASSLYGSSGANVLTFGAGSRLTVL.

The rearrangement links TRBV7-8 to TRBJ2-7; TRBD1 is a possible D gene (6 bases). Trimming stripped 2 bases from V and 8 bases from J, with 25 bases between. There are 17 residues in the CDR3. The germline gives CDR1 SGHVS, CDR2 FQNEAQ. CDR3 region: CASSLKMAGETTMQQYF. DNA of the CDR3: TGTGCCAGCAGCTTAAAGATGGCAGGGGAGACTACGATGCAGCAGTACTTC.

This clonotype was detected many times. The chain recombines TRBV29-1 with TRBJ2-7; possibly TRBD2 for D (6 bases). CDR1 and CDR2 from the germline V gene are SQVTM and ANQGSEA. With 4 bases removed from V and 5 bases from J, the gap between germline ends came to 12 bases. CDR3 size: 12 residues. The CDR3 DNA is TGCAGCGTTGGATCGGGAGTAGACGAGCAGTACTTC. It specifies CSVGSGVDEQYF.

This clonotype was counted ten times or more. The chain couples TRBV5-1 to TRBJ2-7, with D tentatively TRBD1 (5 bases). CDR1 SGHRS and CDR2 YFSETQ come from the germline V gene. The germline V and J ends were trimmed by 2 bases and 0 bases, with 9 bases remaining between them. This CDR3 has 14 amino acids. The CDR3 spells CASSFSGSSYEQYF. CDR3 in DNA: TGCGCCAGCAGCTTTTCAGGGTCCTCCTACGAGCAGTACTTC. Complete variable domain (other parts from reference TRBV5-1 and TRBJ2-7): KAGVTQTPRYLIKTRGQQVTLSCSPISGHRSVSWYQQTPGQGLQFLFEYFSETQRNKGNFPGRFSGRQFSNSRSEMNVSTLELGDSALYLCASSFSGSSYEQYFGPGTRLTVT.

This clonotype was observed at least ten times. The rearrangement uses TRBV27 and TRBJ1-6, with 10 bases identical to TRBD1. Germline trimming cut 4 bases from V and 10 bases from J; bases unmatched to any gene: 4. CDR1 is MNHEY, CDR2 SMNVEV, per germline (reference sequence). There are 14 residues in the CDR3. The CDR3 DNA is TGTGCCAGCAGTTGGACAGGGGGACTCTCACCCCTCCACTTT. It is translated as CASSWTGGLSPLHF.

This clonotype was observed a handful of times. The chain couples TRBV11-2 to TRBJ2-3; a possible D gene is TRBD1 (5 bases). Trimming cost V 5 bases and J 3 bases, with 12 bases left between them. The germline V gene encodes CDR1 SGHAT and CDR2 FQNNGV. The CDR3 runs 14 residues. The CDR3 bases are TGTGCCAGCAGCCCCTCCCGACAGACAGATACGCAGTATTTT. Protein product: CASSPSRQTDTQYF. The full variable domain, completed using reference TRBV11-2 and TRBJ2-3, is EAGVAQSPRYKIIEKRQSVAFWCNPISGHATLYWYQQILGQGPKLLIQFQNNGVVDDSQLPKDRFSAERLKGVDSTLKIQPAKLEDSAVYLCASSPSRQTDTQYFGPGTRLTVL.

The gene calls are TRBV10-3 and TRBJ2-7; 12 bases are a match to TRBD1. The CDR3 consists of 13 residues. CDR1 and CDR2 from the germline V gene are ENHRY and SYGVKD. Losses at the gene ends were 10 bases for V and 5 bases for J; bases not matched to a gene: 6. The CDR3 is CATRGDRGHEQYF. The CDR3 DNA reads TGTGCCACCCGGGGGGACAGGGGGCACGAGCAGTACTTC.

This clonotype was seen many times. The rearrangement joins TRBV9 to TRBJ2-1; 8 nucleotides match TRBD2. The CDR3 runs 15 residues. The germline CDR1 and CDR2 sequences are SGDLS and YYNGEE. With V trimmed by 1 base and J by 4 bases, 4 bases remained unmatched. The CDR3 nucleotides are TGTGCCAGCAGCGTAATCCTAGCGGGTTACAATGAGCAGTTCTTC. This codes for CASSVILAGYNEQFF.

This clonotype was counted a few times. The chain has TRBV25-1 and TRBJ2-7, with 9 bases matching TRBD1. The CDR3 runs to 15 residues. V lost 2 bases, J lost 2 bases, and 4 bases stayed unmatched. CDR1 and CDR2 (germline): MGHDK, SYGVNS. CDR3 residues: CASSEGTGRTYEQYF. The CDR3, as DNA: TGTGCCAGCAGTGAAGGGACAGGGAGGACCTACGAGCAGTACTTC.

On this clonotype: The junction does not match germline at one end; this may be a read error. The genes are TRBV9 and TRBJ2-2, with TRBD2 identical over 9 bases. CDR3 length: 16 amino acids. Per the germline V gene, CDR1 is SGDLS and CDR2 is YYNGEE. The chain's CDR3 is CAGSVGLAGTTGELFF. The CDR3 DNA is TGTGCCGGCAGCGTAGGGCTAGCGGGAACCACCGGGGAGCTGTTTTTT. Looking up the rest from reference TRBV9 and TRBJ2-2 gives the full variable domain: DSGVTQTPKHLITATGQRVTLRCSPRSGDLSVYWYQQSLDQGLQFLIQYYNGEERAKGNILERFSAQQFPDLHSELNLSSLELGDSALYFCAGSVGLAGTTGELFFGEGSRLTVL.

The table lists this clonotype with many counts. This chain connects TRBV12-3 or TRBV12-4 to TRBJ2-1; possible D gene TRBD1, 5 bases. Trimming pared 3 bases from V and 9 bases from J, leaving 15 bases between. CDR3 size: 14 residues. The CDR3 sequence: CASSFVDTGTEQFF. The CDR3 coding sequence is TGTGCCAGCAGTTTTGTGGACACAGGAACTGAGCAGTTCTTC.

The chain carries TRBV3-1 and TRBJ2-3; a possible D gene is TRBD2 (5 bases). CDR3 length: 14 amino acids. V gave up 4 bases and J gave up 0 bases, with 8 bases separating them. CDR1 and CDR2 from the germline V gene are LGHDT and YNNKEL (reference sequence). The CDR3: CASSRWTSTDTQYF. The DNA for the CDR3 is TGTGCCAGCAGCCGCTGGACTAGCACAGATACGCAGTATTTT.

This clonotype came up many times. The chain recombines TRBV7-9 with TRBJ1-1; no reliable D call. Per the germline V gene, CDR1 is SEHNR and CDR2 is FQNEAQ (reference sequence). The CDR3 extends over 15 amino acids. Trimming removed 1 base at V and 2 bases at J, with 11 bases between. The chain's CDR3 is CASSLGPLSNTEAFF. CDR3 sequence (DNA): TGTGCCAGCAGCTTAGGCCCCCTCTCCAACACTGAAGCTTTCTTT.

This clonotype occurred a few times. The chain uses TRBV18 and TRBJ1-1; 7 bases line up with TRBD1. The CDR3 loop spans 13 amino acids. The germline gives CDR1 KGHSH, CDR2 LQKENI. The V segment lost 4 bases and the J segment 8 bases; nucleotides outside the gene matches: 7. CDR3 in DNA: TGTGCCAGCTCACTTCCTTCAGGGGGAGAAGCTTTCTTT. It encodes CASSLPSGGEAFF.

This clonotype has more than one count but fewer than ten. This rearrangement joins TRBV7-8 to TRBJ1-6; D is unresolved. Germline values: CDR1 SGHVS, CDR2 FQNEAQ. The CDR3 is 14 residues long. With 5 bases removed from V and 7 bases from J, the gap between germline ends came to 12 bases. The CDR3 DNA sequence: TGTGCCAGCAGCCCCCGGGCCAAAAATTCACCCCTCCACTTT. This translates into CASSPRAKNSPLHF.

This clonotype has a count of ten or more. The gene calls are TRBV5-1 and TRBJ1-2, with 7 bases lining up with TRBD1. The germline V gene encodes CDR1 SGHRS and CDR2 YFSETQ. This CDR3 has 14 residues. J gave up 7 bases and V 3 bases, and 9 bases lay outside the gene matches. The CDR3: CASSYQGQDGGYTF. The CDR3, as DNA: TGCGCCAGCAGCTACCAAGGACAGGACGGTGGCTACACCTTC.

The table lists this clonotype with many counts. The CDR3 DNA reads TGTGCCAGCAGCCCCAGACACAGGGAAGGGGATGAGCAGTTCTTC. As protein: CASSPRHREGDEQFF. This chain links TRBV7-2 with TRBJ2-1; TRBD1 might be the D (6 bases). Trimming removed 5 bases at V and 8 bases at J, with 19 bases between. Germline CDR1 is SGHTA and CDR2 is FQGNSA. The CDR3 covers 15 residues.

This clonotype was recorded at least ten times. The chain has TRBV20-1 and TRBJ1-3, with 8 bases lining up with TRBD1. Germline V lookup: CDR1 DFQATT, CDR2 SNEGSKA (reference sequence). The CDR3 is 15 amino acids. The V gene end was trimmed by 1 base and the J gene end by 1 base; junction bases not matched to a gene: 3. The CDR3 DNA reads TGCAGTGCTAGAGCTGGGACAGGTTCTGGAAACACCATATATTTT. Protein: CSARAGTGSGNTIYF.